The present T cell receptor (beta chain) was sequenced within a study of blood T cell repertoires in COVID-19. Turning to the study itself: Nucleic acid was either cDNA or gDNA, and it came from T cells, B-cell-depleted T cells, or PBMCs.

The ends lost 0 bases at V and 1 base at J; junction bases unmatched: 3. Germline assignment: CDR1 GTSNPN and CDR2 SVGIG (reference sequence). The CDR3 has 15 amino acids. In the authors' workflow: Reference gene primer amplification gave nucleated cell count estimates. Clones were sequenced by immunoSEQ multiplex PCR, and TCRdb holds only the in-frame ones, with some missing. Clonal size and the V and J genes are those of that table, whereas D and trimming came from the DNA. The table records 250,000 or so clones, 70% to 90% of them present only once. Those enrolled, adults aged roughly 18 to 95 years, came from about two dozen US areas. Participant reports of clinical history set cohort assignment.

Input material: PBMCs or T cells enriched from blood (not recorded which). The J gene is TRBJ2-5, the V gene TRBV30; 9 nucleotides align to TRBD2. The receptor comes from a woman under 40 with acute COVID-19. Here the CDR3 reads CAWSVGTSLQETQYF. In DNA form, the CDR3 reads TGTGCCTGGAGTGTTGGGACTAGCCTCCAAGAGACCCAGTACTTC.